This T cell receptor beta chain was identified in a study of T cell responses to AZD1222 COVID-19 vaccine. Notes on this clone: As yet, its antigen is unknown.

Sequenced by immunoSEQ multiplex PCR; TCRdb stores in-frame clones only, minus some. The data contain some 150,000 clones, roughly nine tenths of them seen just once; the ten biggest clones take up 2.5% to 4%. Overall study results and limits: Sampling captured repertoires only after the peak T cell response. A mostly white British donor set with more females was recruited, and clonal diversity was possibly underestimated.

With V trimmed by 2 bases and J by 5 bases, 2 bases remained unmatched. The germline CDR1 and CDR2 sequences are LGHDT and YNNKEL (reference sequence). The CDR3 consists of 14 residues. The sequence derives from an adult in good health. The chain joins TRBV3-1 (or the pseudogene TRBV3-2) to TRBJ1-1; TRBD1 aligns across 10 bases. Material: peripheral blood, obtained on day 0 of AZD1222 vaccination. The chain's CDR3 is CASSQRTGGTEAFF. CDR3 DNA sequence: TGTGCCAGCAGCCAACGGACAGGGGGTACTGAAGCTTTCTTT.